This T cell receptor beta chain was sequenced in a study of cytomegalovirus exposure and HLA in healthy donors. Whole-study results and caveats: It was reported that TCR beta sequences correctly inferred the HLA-A and HLA-B alleles for most subjects.

Germline CDR1 reads LNHDA; CDR2 reads SQIVND (reference sequence). The V gene lost 5 bases and the J gene lost 5 bases, with 15 bases spanning the gap. The CDR3 totals 15 residues. 60 Vbeta and 13 Jbeta primers were used in PCR. Sequenced by immunoSEQ multiplex PCR; TCRdb stores in-frame clones only, minus some. The sample lists fewer than 250,000 clones; roughly 84% were seen once. This clone was picked up one time. Its specificity is unknown. J is TRBJ1-4 and V is TRBV19; a weak D match, TRBD1 (6 bases). Input material: PBMCs. This clonotype originated in a boy between 2 and 10 years old in good health and CMV-seronegative. The chain's CDR3 is CASSLRQEPNEKLFF. The CDR3 DNA reads TGTGCCAGTAGTCTCAGACAGGAACCAAATGAAAAACTGTTTTTT. Complete variable domain (other parts from reference TRBV19 and TRBJ1-4): DGGITQSPKYLFRKEGQNVTLSCEQNLNHDAMYWYRQDPGQGLRLIYYSQIVNDFQKGDIAEGYSVSREKKESFPLTVTSAQKNPTAFYLCASSLRQEPNEKLFFGSGTQLSVL.